This TCR beta chain was documented in a study of blood T cell repertoires in COVID-19. Whole-study context: Material from acute and convalescent COVID-19 was sourced from the United States, Italy and Spain. T cells, B-cell-depleted T cells, or PBMCs provided the cDNA or gDNA that served as material.

The CDR3 length is 16 residues. Germline V lookup: CDR1 MGHRA, CDR2 YSYEKL. Between the trimmed V and J ends, which lost 0 bases and 0 bases, there was a span of 9 bases. Original processing methods: Using reference gene primer amplification, nucleated cell counts were estimated. Sequenced by immunoSEQ multiplex PCR; TCRdb stores in-frame clones only, minus some. Clone size and the V and J calls come from that table; the DNA yielded D and trimming. The table records roughly 50,000 clones, roughly 86% of them present only once. This clonotype originated in an older woman with acute or convalescent COVID-19. The chain has TRBV4-1 and TRBJ2-1; a weak D match, TRBD1 (6 bases). The sequenced sample was peripheral blood. In DNA form, the CDR3 reads TGCGCCAGCAGCCAAGATGTGACAGGCTCCTACAATGAGCAGTTCTTC. As protein: CASSQDVTGSYNEQFF.